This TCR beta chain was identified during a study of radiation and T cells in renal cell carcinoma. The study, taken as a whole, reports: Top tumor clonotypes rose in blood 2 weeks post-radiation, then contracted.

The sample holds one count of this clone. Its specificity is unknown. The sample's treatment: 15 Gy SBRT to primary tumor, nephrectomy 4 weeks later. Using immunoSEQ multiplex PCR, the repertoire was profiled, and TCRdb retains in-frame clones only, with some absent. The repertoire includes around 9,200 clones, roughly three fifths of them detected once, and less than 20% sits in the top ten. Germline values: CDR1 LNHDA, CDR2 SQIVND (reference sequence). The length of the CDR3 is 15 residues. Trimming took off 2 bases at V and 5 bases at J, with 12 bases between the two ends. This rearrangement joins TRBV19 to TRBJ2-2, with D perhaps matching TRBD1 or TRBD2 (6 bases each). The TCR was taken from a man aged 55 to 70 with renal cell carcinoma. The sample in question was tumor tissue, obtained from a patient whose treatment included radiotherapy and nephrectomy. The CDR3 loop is CASSIRGDGTGELFF. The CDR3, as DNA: TGTGCCAGTAGTATAAGGGGGGATGGGACCGGGGAGCTGTTTTTT. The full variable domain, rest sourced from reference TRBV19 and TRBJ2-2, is DGGITQSPKYLFRKEGQNVTLSCEQNLNHDAMYWYRQDPGQGLRLIYYSQIVNDFQKGDIAEGYSVSREKKESFPLTVTSAQKNPTAFYLCASSIRGDGTGELFFGEGSRLTVL.